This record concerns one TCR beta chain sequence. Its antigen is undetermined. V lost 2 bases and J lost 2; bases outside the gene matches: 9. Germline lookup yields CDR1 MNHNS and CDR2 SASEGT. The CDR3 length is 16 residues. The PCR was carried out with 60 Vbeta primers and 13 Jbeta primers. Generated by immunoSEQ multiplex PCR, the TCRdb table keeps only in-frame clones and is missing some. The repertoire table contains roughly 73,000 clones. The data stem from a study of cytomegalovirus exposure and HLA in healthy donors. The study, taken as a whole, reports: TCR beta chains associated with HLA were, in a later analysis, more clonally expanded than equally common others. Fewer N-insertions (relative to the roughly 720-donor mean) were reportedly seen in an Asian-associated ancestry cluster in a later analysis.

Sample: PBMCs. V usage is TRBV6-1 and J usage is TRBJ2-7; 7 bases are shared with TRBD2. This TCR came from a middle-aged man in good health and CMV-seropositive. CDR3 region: CASSERASGLPYEQYF. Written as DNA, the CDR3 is TGTGCCAGCAGTGAAAGGGCTAGCGGCCTTCCCTACGAGCAGTACTTC.